Shown below are 29 T cell receptor beta chains from a single sample sequenced in a study of cytomegalovirus exposure and HLA in healthy donors. PCR amplification relied on 60 Vbeta primers (plus 13 Jbeta primers). Generated by immunoSEQ multiplex PCR, the TCRdb table keeps only in-frame clones and is missing some. The sample has 140,000 to 150,000 clones, 73% seen once. Sequencing input: PBMCs. The origin of the receptors is a young woman in good health and CMV-seronegative.

The rearrangement links TRBV28 to TRBJ2-1, with 8 bases aligning to TRBD2. This CDR3 spans 14 amino acids. J was trimmed by 9 bases and V by 3 bases; bases with no gene match: 7. CDR1 and CDR2 from the germline V gene are MDHEN and SYDVKM. The CDR3 spells CASSLTSDSREQFF. In nucleotides, the CDR3 is TGTGCCAGCAGTTTGACTAGCGATTCCCGTGAGCAGTTCTTC.

This clone was seen a few times. J is TRBJ1-1 and V is TRBV4-3, with D perhaps matching TRBD1 (6 bases). The germline V gene has CDR1 LGHNA and CDR2 YSLEER. The CDR3 has 14 amino acids. Trimming removed 3 bases from V and 3 bases from J, with 11 bases in between. The CDR3 nucleotides are TGCGCCAGCAGCCAGGCCCAGGGGCACACTGAAGCTTTCTTT. Translating gives CASSQAQGHTEAFF.

This chain uses TRBV2 with TRBJ2-2; D perhaps matches TRBD2 (6 bases). The CDR3 spans 15 residues. Germline V gives CDR1 SNHLY, CDR2 FYNNEI. V lost 3 bases, J lost 5 bases, and 13 bases lay in between. In nucleotides, the CDR3 is TGTGCCAGCAGTGATAGCGGAGACGGGACCGGGGAGCTGTTTTTT. Translating gives CASSDSGDGTGELFF.

The chain has TRBV4-2 and TRBJ2-5; 10 bases are a match to TRBD1. V shed 1 base and J 5 bases; nucleotides not matched to a gene: 7. Germline V gives CDR1 LGHNA, CDR2 YNFKEQ. CDR3 length equals 16 residues. The CDR3 DNA reads as TGTGCCAGCAGCCAAGGCGGGACAGGGGAGTGGGAGACCCAGTACTTC. Amino acids: CASSQGGTGEWETQYF.

The rearrangement links TRBV7-6 to TRBJ2-3, with D possibly matching TRBD1 (5 bases). There are 13 residues in the CDR3. V lost 3 bases to trimming and J lost 3 bases, with 7 bases between them. The germline CDR1 and CDR2 sequences are SGHVS and FNYEAQ. The CDR3 DNA reads TGTGCCAGCAGCTTCAAGGGGACAGATACGCAGTATTTT. Protein product: CASSFKGTDTQYF.

The V gene is TRBV7-3, the J gene TRBJ1-1; the D gene is possibly TRBD1 (5 bases). The V end lost 1 base, the J end lost 4 bases, and 10 bases lay between the germline ends. The CDR3 has 14 residues. Germline lookup yields CDR1 SGHTA and CDR2 FQGTGA. The CDR3 loop reads CASSLRGQGTEAFF. For the CDR3, the DNA is TGTGCCAGCAGCTTAAGGGGCCAGGGCACTGAAGCTTTCTTT.

The chain links TRBV6-5 to TRBJ1-2; D perhaps matches TRBD1 (5 bases). This CDR3 has 14 amino acids. CDR1 MNHEY and CDR2 SVGAGI come from the germline V gene. V lost 0 bases, J lost 4 bases, and 9 bases lay in between. CDR3 sequence: CASSYSRQSYGYTF. The CDR3 DNA sequence: TGTGCCAGCAGTTACTCGAGACAGTCCTATGGCTACACCTTC.

This clone came up once. As DNA, the CDR3 is TGTGCCAGCAGCTCACAGGGCTACAATGAGCAGTTCTTC. It specifies CASSSQGYNEQFF. The genes are TRBV5-6 and TRBJ2-1; perhaps TRBD1 as D (6 bases). The CDR3 is made up of 13 amino acids. Germline CDR1 reads SGHDT; CDR2 reads YYEEEE. Trimming shortened V by 3 bases and J by 3 bases, and 7 bases separated the two germline ends.

This clone occurred a few times. J is TRBJ1-5 and V is TRBV2; possible D gene TRBD1, 6 bases. Trimming took off 7 bases at V and 5 bases at J, with 9 bases between the two ends. This CDR3 has 12 residues. Germline-derived CDR1 and CDR2 are SNHLY and FYNNEI. CDR3 bases: TGTGCCAGCAATTCAGGGGATCAGCCCCAGCATTTT. Amino acid sequence: CASNSGDQPQHF. The whole variable domain, filled in from reference TRBV2 and TRBJ1-5, reads EPEVTQTPSHQVTQMGQEVILRCVPISNHLYFYWYRQILGQKVEFLVSFYNNEISEKSEIFDDQFSVERPDGSNFTLKIRSTKLEDSAMYFCASNSGDQPQHFGDGTRLSIL.

The genes are TRBV4-3 and TRBJ1-2; no definite D call. Germline V gene lookup returns CDR1 LGHNA and CDR2 YSLEER. The CDR3 length is 16 residues. Deletions cut 1 base from V and 0 bases from J, with 12 bases between. In DNA form, the CDR3 reads TGCGCCAGCAGCCAAGGCCAGTACAGTACTAACTATGGCTACACCTTC. Translating it yields CASSQGQYSTNYGYTF.

This sequence joins TRBV7-9 and TRBJ2-3; 11 bases map to TRBD1. This CDR3 has 15 residues. Germline CDR1 and CDR2: SEHNR and FQNEAQ (reference sequence). Trimming cost V 5 bases and J 6 bases; bases outside gene matches: 7. The CDR3 sequence is CASSRWTGGFDTQYF. The CDR3 DNA sequence: TGTGCCAGCAGCCGTTGGACAGGGGGCTTTGATACGCAGTATTTT.

V gene TRBV5-1 combines with J gene TRBJ1-4, with TRBD1 as a possible D gene (5 bases). The CDR3 sequence is 15 residues long. Germline-derived CDR1 and CDR2 are SGHRS and YFSETQ. V was shortened by 2 bases and J by 5 bases, with 13 bases between the two germline ends. Here the CDR3 reads CASSLQQDRNEKLFF. In DNA, the CDR3 is TGCGCCAGCAGCTTACAACAGGACCGAAATGAAAAACTGTTTTTT. Using reference TRBV5-1 and TRBJ1-4 for the parts outside the CDR3, the full variable domain is KAGVTQTPRYLIKTRGQQVTLSCSPISGHRSVSWYQQTPGQGLQFLFEYFSETQRNKGNFPGRFSGRQFSNSRSEMNVSTLELGDSALYLCASSLQQDRNEKLFFGSGTQLSVL.

This clone was counted a few times. The rearrangement joins TRBV15 to TRBJ1-5; 10 bases are a match to TRBD1. Trimming took 4 bases from V and 0 from J; bases not matched to a gene: 6. The CDR3 covers 17 residues. In germline, CDR1 is LNHNV, CDR2 YYDKDF (reference sequence). The CDR3 nucleotides read TGTGCCACCAGCATTGGGACAGGGGAATATAGCAATCAGCCCCAGCATTTT. This codes for CATSIGTGEYSNQPQHF.

For this clone: The junction does not match germline at one end; this may be a read error. The chain recombines TRBV19 with TRBJ2-6; the D gene is possibly TRBD1 (5 bases). The CDR3 is made up of 16 amino acids. Germline loops: CDR1 LNHDA, CDR2 SQIVND (reference sequence). Written as DNA, the CDR3 is TGTGCCAGTAGAGGGGCAGGTTACTCTGGGGCCAACGGCCTGACTTTC. Encoded protein: CASRGAGYSGANGLTF.

V and J are TRBV6-5 and TRBJ2-3; 7 positions agree with TRBD1. Losses at the gene ends were 2 bases for V and 3 bases for J; bases not matched to a gene: 5. The CDR3 spans 15 residues. The germline V gene has CDR1 MNHEY and CDR2 SVGAGI. This CDR3 is CASSYTKQGTDTQYF. As DNA, the CDR3 is TGTGCCAGCAGTTACACTAAACAGGGGACAGATACGCAGTATTTT.

DNA for the CDR3: TGTGCCAGCAGGGGACCGGGACTAGCGGGGGCAGATACGCAGTATTTT. Its translation: CASRGPGLAGADTQYF. The V gene is TRBV7-3, the J gene TRBJ2-3, with 14 positions matching TRBD2. V was clipped by 6 bases and J by 4 bases; unmatched bases: 6. CDR1 and CDR2 from the germline V gene are SGHTA and FQGTGA. The CDR3 length is 16 residues.

The chain uses TRBV29-1 and TRBJ1-2; D is unclear. Germline values: CDR1 SQVTM, CDR2 ANQGSEA. The germline V and J ends were trimmed by 2 bases and 8 bases, with 15 bases remaining between them. This CDR3 comprises 13 residues. The CDR3 bases are TGCAGCGTTGAATTTAGAGGGTTGGGAGGCTACACCTTC. It encodes CSVEFRGLGGYTF.

Remarks on this clone: The sample contains more than one DNA sequence encoding this CDR3. The chain couples TRBV7-6 to TRBJ2-1, with unresolved D. Germline-derived CDR1 and CDR2 are SGHVS and FNYEAQ. The CDR3 spans 14 residues. V lost 3 bases, J lost 1 base, and 7 bases lay in between. The CDR3, as DNA: TGTGCCAGCAGCTTTAGAGGTTCCTACAATGAGCAGTTCTTC. This encodes CASSFRGSYNEQFF. Full variable domain (missing parts from reference TRBV7-6 and TRBJ2-1): GAGVSQSPRYKVTKRGQDVALRCDPISGHVSLYWYRQALGQGPEFLTYFNYEAQQDKSGLPNDRFSAERPEGSISTLTIQRTEQRDSAMYRCASSFRGSYNEQFFGPGTRLTVL.

The chain carries TRBV29-1 and TRBJ2-1; TRBD1 agrees at 7 bases. The CDR3 loop spans 11 amino acids. Trimming took 6 bases from V and 10 from J; bases not matched to a gene: 6. Germline loops: CDR1 SQVTM, CDR2 ANQGSEA. The CDR3 spells CSVRGLGEQFF. For the CDR3, the DNA is TGCAGCGTAAGGGGGCTAGGCGAGCAGTTCTTC.

The V and J genes are TRBV7-2 and TRBJ2-2, with TRBD2 as a possible D gene (6 bases). Trimming pared 5 bases from V and 6 bases from J, leaving 10 bases between. This CDR3 spans 13 amino acids. Germline values: CDR1 SGHTA, CDR2 FQGNSA. The CDR3 DNA follows: TGTGCCAGCAGCAAACCGGGGGCCGGGGAGCTGTTTTTT. This gives the protein CASSKPGAGELFF. Together with reference TRBV7-2 and TRBJ2-2, the CDR3 gives the full variable domain: GAGVSQSPSNKVTEKGKDVELRCDPISGHTALYWYRQSLGQGLEFLIYFQGNSAPDKSGLPSDRFSAERTGGSVSTLTIQRTQQEDSAVYLCASSKPGAGELFFGEGSRLTVL.

This clone was found a few times. The DNA for the CDR3 is TGCGCCAGCAGCCCCCCCCTGGCGGGAGGGCCGAATGAGCAGTTCTTC. Translating gives CASSPPLAGGPNEQFF. This sequence joins TRBV5-1 and TRBJ2-1; 9 bases fit TRBD2. The germline V gene has CDR1 SGHRS and CDR2 YFSETQ. CDR3 length: 16 residues. V lost 4 bases to trimming and J lost 7 bases; unmatched junction nucleotides: 12.

This clone has more than one count but fewer than ten. V is TRBV7-9 and J is TRBJ2-2; D gene ambiguous. This CDR3 comprises 13 residues. V was shortened by 4 bases and J by 5 bases, with 8 bases between the two germline ends. CDR1 SEHNR and CDR2 FQNEAQ come from the germline V gene (reference sequence). The CDR3 DNA reads as TGTGCCAGCAGCTCAGTGAATACCGGGGAGCTGTTTTTT. The encoded protein is CASSSVNTGELFF.

In this sample, this clone turned up once. The chain recombines TRBV9 with TRBJ1-2; possibly TRBD1 for D (6 bases). The CDR3 loop spans 16 amino acids. Germline V lookup: CDR1 SGDLS, CDR2 YYNGEE. V lost 0 bases, J lost 4 bases, and 16 bases lay in between. CDR3 coding DNA: TGTGCCAGCAGCGTAGGTGGGCAGGGGATTTCCTATGGCTACACCTTC. Protein: CASSVGGQGISYGYTF. The variable domain in full, completed from reference TRBV9 and TRBJ1-2, reads DSGVTQTPKHLITATGQRVTLRCSPRSGDLSVYWYQQSLDQGLQFLIQYYNGEERAKGNILERFSAQQFPDLHSELNLSSLELGDSALYFCASSVGGQGISYGYTFGSGTRLTVV.

V usage is TRBV9 and J usage is TRBJ2-1; TRBD2 matches 8 bases. CDR3 length: 15 residues. Per the germline V gene, CDR1 is SGDLS and CDR2 is YYNGEE. J was trimmed by 10 bases and V by 4 bases; bases with no gene match: 13. Here the CDR3 reads CASSSLSGGGGEQFF. In DNA, the CDR3 is TGTGCCAGCAGCTCCCTGAGCGGGGGAGGTGGAGAGCAGTTCTTC. Filled out from reference TRBV9 and TRBJ2-1, the complete variable domain reads DSGVTQTPKHLITATGQRVTLRCSPRSGDLSVYWYQQSLDQGLQFLIQYYNGEERAKGNILERFSAQQFPDLHSELNLSSLELGDSALYFCASSSLSGGGGEQFFGPGTRLTVL.

The genes are TRBV11-3 and TRBJ2-1; D ambiguous. This CDR3 spans 15 amino acids. V lost 3 bases and J 0 bases, leaving 9 bases between the germline ends. The germline V gene encodes CDR1 SGHNT and CDR2 YENEEA. The CDR3 region is CASSFEESSYNEQFF. The CDR3 DNA reads TGTGCCAGCAGCTTTGAGGAAAGCTCCTACAATGAGCAGTTCTTC.

The genes are TRBV11-2 and TRBJ2-7, with D uncertain. This CDR3 has 15 amino acids. Germline lookup yields CDR1 SGHAT and CDR2 FQNNGV. Trimming cost V 2 bases and J 5 bases, with 16 bases left between them. The CDR3 spells CASSLRLQLADEQYF. CDR3 bases: TGTGCCAGCAGCTTAAGGTTGCAATTAGCCGACGAGCAGTACTTC.

The V and J genes are TRBV29-1 and TRBJ2-5; TRBD1 matches 8 bases. The trim removed 1 base at V and 2 bases at J, leaving 0 bases unmatched. Germline CDR1 reads SQVTM; CDR2 reads ANQGSEA. The CDR3 spans 13 residues. Written as DNA, the CDR3 is TGCAGCGTTGAAGGACAGGGGCAAGAGACCCAGTACTTC. Residues: CSVEGQGQETQYF.

This clone was seen a single time. This rearrangement joins TRBV2 to TRBJ2-1, with 13 nucleotides matching TRBD2. The CDR3 consists of 14 residues. Germline lookup yields CDR1 SNHLY and CDR2 FYNNEI. V gave up 6 bases and J gave up 10 bases; unmatched junction bases: 6. CDR3 DNA sequence: TGTGCCAGCAGACCGGGACTAGCGGGATTCGAGCAGTTCTTC. It yields the protein CASRPGLAGFEQFF.

The count of this clone is one. V gene TRBV10-3 combines with J gene TRBJ2-5; TRBD2 aligns across 8 bases. Germline V gene sequence: CDR1 ENHRY, CDR2 SYGVKD. This CDR3 is 18 amino acids long. V gave up 4 bases and J gave up 0 bases; unmatched junction bases: 13. DNA for the CDR3: TGTGCCATCAGTGGCGCGGGAGGCCAGAGCCGTTACCAAGAGACCCAGTACTTC. Encoded protein: CAISGAGGQSRYQETQYF.